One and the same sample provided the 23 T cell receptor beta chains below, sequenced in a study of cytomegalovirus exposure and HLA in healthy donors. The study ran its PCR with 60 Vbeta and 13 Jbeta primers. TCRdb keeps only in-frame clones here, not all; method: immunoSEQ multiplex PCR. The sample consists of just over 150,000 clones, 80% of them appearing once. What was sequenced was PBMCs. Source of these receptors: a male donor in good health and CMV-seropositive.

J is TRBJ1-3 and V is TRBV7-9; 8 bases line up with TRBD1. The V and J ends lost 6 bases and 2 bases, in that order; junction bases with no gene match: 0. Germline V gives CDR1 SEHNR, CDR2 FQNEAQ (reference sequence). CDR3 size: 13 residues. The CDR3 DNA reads TGTGCCAGCAGGACAGGGGCTGGAAACACCATATATTTT. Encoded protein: CASRTGAGNTIYF.

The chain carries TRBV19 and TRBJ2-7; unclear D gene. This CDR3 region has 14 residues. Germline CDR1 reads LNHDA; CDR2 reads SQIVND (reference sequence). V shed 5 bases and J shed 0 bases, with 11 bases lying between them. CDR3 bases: TGTGCCAGTAGTCCCAGACAAAGCTCCTACGAGCAGTACTTC. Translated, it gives CASSPRQSSYEQYF.

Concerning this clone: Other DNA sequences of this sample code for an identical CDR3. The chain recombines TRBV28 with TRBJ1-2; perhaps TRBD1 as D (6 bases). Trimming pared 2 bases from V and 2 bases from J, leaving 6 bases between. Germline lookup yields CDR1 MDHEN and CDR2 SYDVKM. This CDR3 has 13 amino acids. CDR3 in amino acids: CASSLGGNYGYTF. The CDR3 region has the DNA TGTGCCAGCAGTTTAGGGGGCAACTATGGCTACACCTTC.

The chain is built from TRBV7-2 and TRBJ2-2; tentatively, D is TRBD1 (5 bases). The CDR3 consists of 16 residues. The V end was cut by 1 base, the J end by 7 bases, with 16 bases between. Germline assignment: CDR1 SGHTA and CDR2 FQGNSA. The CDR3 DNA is TGTGCCAGCAGCTTAGGCTTTCAAGGGGCCGGCGGGGAGCTGTTTTTT. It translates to CASSLGFQGAGGELFF.

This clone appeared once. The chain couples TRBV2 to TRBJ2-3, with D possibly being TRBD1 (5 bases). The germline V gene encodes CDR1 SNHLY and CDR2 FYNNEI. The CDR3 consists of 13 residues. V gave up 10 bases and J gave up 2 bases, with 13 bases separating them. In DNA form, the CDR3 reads TGTGCCATCCTCTGGGGCCTCACAGATACGCAGTATTTT. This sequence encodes CAILWGLTDTQYF.

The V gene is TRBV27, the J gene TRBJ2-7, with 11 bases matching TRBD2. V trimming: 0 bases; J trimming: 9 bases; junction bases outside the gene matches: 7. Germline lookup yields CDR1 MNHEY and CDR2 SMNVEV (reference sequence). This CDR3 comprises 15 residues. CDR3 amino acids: CASSLSLTSGMGQYF. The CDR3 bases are TGTGCCAGCAGTTTATCGCTGACTAGCGGGATGGGGCAGTACTTC.

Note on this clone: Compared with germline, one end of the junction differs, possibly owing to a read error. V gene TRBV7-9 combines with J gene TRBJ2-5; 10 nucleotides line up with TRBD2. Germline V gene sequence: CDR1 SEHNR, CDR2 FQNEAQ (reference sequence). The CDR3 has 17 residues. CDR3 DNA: TGTTCCAGCAGCTCGCGAAGGCTAGCGGGAGTCGCAGAGACCCAGTACTTC. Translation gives CSSSSRRLAGVAETQYF. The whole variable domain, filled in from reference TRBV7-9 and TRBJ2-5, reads DTGVSQNPRHKITKRGQNVTFRCDPISEHNRLYWYRQTLGQGPEFLTYFQNEAQLEKSRLLSDRFSAERPKGSFSTLEIQRTEQGDSAMYLCSSSSRRLAGVAETQYFGPGTRLLVL.

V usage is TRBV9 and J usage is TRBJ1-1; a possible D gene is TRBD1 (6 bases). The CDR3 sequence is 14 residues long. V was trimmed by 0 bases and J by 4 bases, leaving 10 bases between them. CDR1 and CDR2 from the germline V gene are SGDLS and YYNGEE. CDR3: CASSVGGQGTEAFF. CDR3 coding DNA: TGTGCCAGCAGCGTAGGGGGGCAGGGCACTGAAGCTTTCTTT. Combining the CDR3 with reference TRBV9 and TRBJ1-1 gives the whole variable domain DSGVTQTPKHLITATGQRVTLRCSPRSGDLSVYWYQQSLDQGLQFLIQYYNGEERAKGNILERFSAQQFPDLHSELNLSSLELGDSALYFCASSVGGQGTEAFFGQGTRLTVV.

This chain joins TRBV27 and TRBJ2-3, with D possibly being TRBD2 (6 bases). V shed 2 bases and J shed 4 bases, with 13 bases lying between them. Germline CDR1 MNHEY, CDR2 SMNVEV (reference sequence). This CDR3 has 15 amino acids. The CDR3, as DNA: TGTGCCAGCAGTTTAAGTCGGACTATTCCAGATACGCAGTATTTT. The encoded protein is CASSLSRTIPDTQYF.

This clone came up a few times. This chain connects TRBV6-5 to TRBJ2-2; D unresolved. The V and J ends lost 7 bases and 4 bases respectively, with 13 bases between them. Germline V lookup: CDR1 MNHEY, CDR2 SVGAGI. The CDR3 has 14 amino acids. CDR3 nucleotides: TGTGCCAGCACCTACAGAAAAGCCACCGGGGAGCTGTTTTTT. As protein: CASTYRKATGELFF.

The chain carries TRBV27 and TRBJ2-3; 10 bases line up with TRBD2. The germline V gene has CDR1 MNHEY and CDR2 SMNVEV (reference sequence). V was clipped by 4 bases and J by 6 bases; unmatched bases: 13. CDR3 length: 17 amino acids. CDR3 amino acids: CASSSPGLAGVWDTQYF. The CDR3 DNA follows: TGTGCCAGCAGTTCCCCGGGGCTAGCGGGAGTGTGGGATACGCAGTATTTT.

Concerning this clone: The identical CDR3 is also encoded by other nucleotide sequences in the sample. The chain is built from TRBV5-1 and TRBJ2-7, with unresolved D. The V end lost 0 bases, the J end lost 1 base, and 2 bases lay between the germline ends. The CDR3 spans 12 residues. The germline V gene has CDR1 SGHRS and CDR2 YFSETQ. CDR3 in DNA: TGCGCCAGCAGCTTGGTATCCTACGAGCAGTACTTC. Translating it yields CASSLVSYEQYF.

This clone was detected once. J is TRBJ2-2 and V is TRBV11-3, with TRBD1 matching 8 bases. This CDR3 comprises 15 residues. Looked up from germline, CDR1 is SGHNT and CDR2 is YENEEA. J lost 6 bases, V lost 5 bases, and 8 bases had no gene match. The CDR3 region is CASSPRTGKAGELFF. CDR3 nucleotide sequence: TGTGCCAGCAGCCCGCGGACAGGGAAGGCCGGGGAGCTGTTTTTT.

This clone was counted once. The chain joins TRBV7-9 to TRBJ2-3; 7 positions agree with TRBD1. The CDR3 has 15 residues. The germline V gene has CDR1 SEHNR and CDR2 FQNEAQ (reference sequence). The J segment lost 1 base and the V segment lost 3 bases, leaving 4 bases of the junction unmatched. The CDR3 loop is CASSFVTGRTDTQYF. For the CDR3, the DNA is TGTGCCAGCAGCTTCGTGACAGGGCGCACAGATACGCAGTATTTT.

CDR3 sequence (DNA): TGTGCCAGCAGCCAAACGGTGCTGAGAGGCTACACCTTC. Its translation is CASSQTVLRGYTF. The V and J genes are TRBV5-6 and TRBJ1-2; D gene uncertain. The CDR3 has 13 residues. Trimming removed 4 bases from V and 8 bases from J, with 15 bases in between. Per the germline V gene, CDR1 is SGHDT and CDR2 is YYEEEE.

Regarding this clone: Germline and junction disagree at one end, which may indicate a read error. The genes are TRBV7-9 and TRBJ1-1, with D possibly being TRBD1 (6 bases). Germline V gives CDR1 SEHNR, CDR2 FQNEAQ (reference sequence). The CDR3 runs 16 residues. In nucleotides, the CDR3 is TGTTCCAGCAGCAAAGGAATGGGACACTTGAACACTGAAGCTTTCTTT. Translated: CSSSKGMGHLNTEAFF.

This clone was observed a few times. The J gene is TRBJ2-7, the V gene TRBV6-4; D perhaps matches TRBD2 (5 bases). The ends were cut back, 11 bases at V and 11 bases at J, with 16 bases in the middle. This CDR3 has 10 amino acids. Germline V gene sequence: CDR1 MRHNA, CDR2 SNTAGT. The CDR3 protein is CAGLEGLEYF. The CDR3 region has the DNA TGTGCCGGCCTTGAGGGCCTGGAGTACTTC.

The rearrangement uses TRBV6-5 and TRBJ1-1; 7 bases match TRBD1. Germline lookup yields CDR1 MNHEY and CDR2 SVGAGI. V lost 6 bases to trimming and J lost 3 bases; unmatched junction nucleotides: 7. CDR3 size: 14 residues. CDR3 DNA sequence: TGTGCCAGCAGCCCACCCGACAGGGACACTGAAGCTTTCTTT. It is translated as CASSPPDRDTEAFF.

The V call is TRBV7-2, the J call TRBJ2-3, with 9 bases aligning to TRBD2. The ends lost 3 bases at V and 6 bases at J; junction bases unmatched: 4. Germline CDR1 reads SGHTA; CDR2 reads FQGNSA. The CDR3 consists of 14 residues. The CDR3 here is CASSLGLARDTQYF. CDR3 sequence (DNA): TGTGCCAGCAGCTTGGGACTAGCCCGCGATACGCAGTATTTT.

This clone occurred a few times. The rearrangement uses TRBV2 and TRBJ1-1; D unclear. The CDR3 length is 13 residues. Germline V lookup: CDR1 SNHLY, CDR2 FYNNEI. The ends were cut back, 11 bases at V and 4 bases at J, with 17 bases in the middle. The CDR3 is CAGAVRPITEAFF. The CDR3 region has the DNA TGTGCCGGAGCCGTACGGCCGATCACTGAAGCTTTCTTT.

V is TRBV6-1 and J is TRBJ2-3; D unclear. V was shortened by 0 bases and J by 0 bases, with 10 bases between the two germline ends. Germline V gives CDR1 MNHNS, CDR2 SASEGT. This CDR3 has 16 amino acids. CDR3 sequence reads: CASSEASGPSTDTQYF. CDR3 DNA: TGTGCCAGCAGTGAAGCTTCAGGTCCGAGCACAGATACGCAGTATTTT.

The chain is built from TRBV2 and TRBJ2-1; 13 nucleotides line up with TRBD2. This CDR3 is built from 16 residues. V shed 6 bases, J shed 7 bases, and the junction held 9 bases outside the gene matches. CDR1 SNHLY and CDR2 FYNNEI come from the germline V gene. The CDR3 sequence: CASSGLAGVGENEQFF. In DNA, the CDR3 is TGTGCCAGCAGCGGACTAGCGGGAGTTGGGGAAAATGAGCAGTTCTTC.

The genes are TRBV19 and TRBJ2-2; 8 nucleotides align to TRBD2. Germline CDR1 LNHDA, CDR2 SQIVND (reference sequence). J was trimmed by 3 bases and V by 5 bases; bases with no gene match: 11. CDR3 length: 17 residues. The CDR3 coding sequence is TGTGCCAGTAGTCTCGACAGGACTAGCTACGACACCGGGGAGCTGTTTTTT. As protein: CASSLDRTSYDTGELFF.